The source of this TCR beta chain is a study of blood T cell repertoires in COVID-19. The overall study: Researchers got acute and convalescent COVID-19 samples from the United States, Italy and Spain.

Participant-reported clinical history was the basis for cohort assignment. Participants in the exposed group had met a COVID-19 case in the 2 weeks before joining the study. The V gene lost 7 bases and the J gene lost 7 bases, with 11 bases spanning the gap. Germline V gives CDR1 MDHEN, CDR2 SYDVKM. This CDR3 has 12 residues. Sequencing used immunoSEQ multiplex PCR; TCRdb keeps in-frame clones, though not all of them. The table records 200,000 to 250,000 clones, 88% of them present only once. The receptor comes from a woman in her twenties or thirties who had been exposed to COVID-19. Sequencing used PBMCs or T cells enriched from blood (not recorded which). V usage is TRBV28 and J usage is TRBJ2-1; D is possibly TRBD1 (6 bases). CDR3 DNA sequence: TGTGCCAGCACTTCTACAGGGAATGAGCAGTTCTTC. Residues: CASTSTGNEQFF.